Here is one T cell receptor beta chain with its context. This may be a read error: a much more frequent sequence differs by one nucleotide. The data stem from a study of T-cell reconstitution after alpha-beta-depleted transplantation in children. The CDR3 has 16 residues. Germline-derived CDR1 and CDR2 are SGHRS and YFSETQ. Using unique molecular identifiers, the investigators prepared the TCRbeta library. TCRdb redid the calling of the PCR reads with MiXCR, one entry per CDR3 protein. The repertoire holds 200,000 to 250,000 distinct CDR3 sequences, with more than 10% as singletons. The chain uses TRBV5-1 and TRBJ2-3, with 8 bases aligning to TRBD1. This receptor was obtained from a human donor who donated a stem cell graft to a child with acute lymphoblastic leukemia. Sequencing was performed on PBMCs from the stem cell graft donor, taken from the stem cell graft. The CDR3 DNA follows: TGCGACAGCAGCTTGTTATCAGGGGGCGCATTGGATACGCAGTATTTT. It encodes CDSSLLSGGALDTQYF.